This T cell receptor beta chain is drawn from a study of human T cells and chemical hapten exposure (dated by TCRdb to the early 2020s). Context from the whole study: For sensitization, 2% DPC in acetone was applied to a 2 cm by 2 cm area of upper inner arm skin. Throughout the study period of roughly 24 weeks, patients also received therapeutic DPC doses to the scalp every week. Patch tests used Finn chambers with 0.01% DPC on the upper back, scored after 6 days by International Contact Dermatitis Research Group standards. Most of the patients in the cohort were female, and the cohort covered alopecia areata with under or over 50% scalp involvement, alopecia totalis and alopecia universalis. Libraries were combined into a pool for sequencing, and differences in TCR yield between samples came mainly from small differences in library volumes within the pool. This study followed changes in the peripheral blood TCR repertoire in vivo during primary and secondary sensitization of alopecia patients to the hapten diphenylcyclopropenone (DPC). Blood samples were taken from patients before sensitization (week 0) and at 2, 6 and about 24 weeks after DPC sensitization. Blood for TCR sequencing was provided by twenty-nine alopecia patients at one to four time points (pre-sensitization, 2, 6 and 24 weeks). Overall results and qualifications from the work: Patch test score was positively correlated with the number of PT1 expanded TCRs, with significance at thresholds 8, 16 and 32 but not at 4. After repeated subsampling, changes were observed in the strength of the expansion versus patch-test correlation and in the threshold at which the correlation became significant. DPC sensitization did not change how many TCRs were above 1 in 1000 frequency, and no evidence was found of alterations in global repertoire structure. Because all patients had alopecia, a presumed autoimmune disease, the immune response of the patients might differ from that of healthy individuals. Significantly more large CDR3 similarity clusters were formed by expanded TCRs than by pre-sensitization or healthy control sets, consistent with antigen-driven responses.

Trimming removed 6 bases from V and 10 bases from J; the gene matches leave 9 bases unexplained. The CDR3 holds 13 amino acids from the cysteine to the phenylalanine. Left in the record is the CDR3 DNA by itself, 39 bases read in frame from the first base. CDR1 is given as MDHEN and CDR2 as SYDVKM, both from the germline V gene. The library was generated by RACE. Sequenced using a NextSeq 500. During library preparation, unique molecular identifiers were attached to individual cDNA molecules so that TCRs could be counted in a quantitative, reproducible way. For every blood RNA sample, sequencing covered both the TCR alpha and TCR beta chains. Turning to the authors' computational methods: Samples had a median of around 92,000 TCRs, with a range from about 23,224 to 750,000. V, J and CDR3 annotation of the TCR reads was performed with the Decombinator software suite. Every sample was subsampled to the same number of TCRs (28,000) for the PS versus PT1 abundance plots. Expanded TCRs were defined as absent before sensitization and observed at least eight times at the 2-week time point. TCRdb reprocessing: public reads trimmed at Q25 with fastp, clones called with MiXCR, in-frame beta chains kept. Identical CDR3 proteins give one entry, which carries the most common genes and DNA. The V and J calls were not made by the authors but by TCRdb's processing. The sample profile shows roughly 380,000 distinct CDR3 sequences; approximately 5.1% of them were found once. 2.6% of the sample comes from the top ten.

The time point label here, explained by the study, means: pre-sensitization, week 0. The sample's treatment or condition, from its label and the paper: therapeutic diphenylcyclopropenone sensitization with weekly scalp DPC. Blood at each patch-test visit was drawn before the patch test was applied. Patients were eligible if aged 18 to 70, diagnosed with alopecia and judged suitable for DPC therapy, and pregnant patients were excluded. Unfractionated whole blood was collected in Tempus Blood RNA tubes, and total RNA was extracted from that blood. This clonotype has a count of ten or more. Its recognized antigen is unknown. One base away there is no much larger clone; base qualities are not given.

The rearrangement combines TRBV28 with TRBJ1-5; the central 7 bases match TRBD1. Sequencing was performed on whole blood, taken in connection with sensitization to the hapten diphenylcyclopropenone (DPC). The sequence derives from a woman aged 45-65 years with alopecia areata. Some clones in this sample may be carry-over from other donors' samples. The encoded CDR3 is CASSLGQAPPQHF. The sequenced DNA: TGTGCCAGCAGCCTAGGACAGGCCCCCCCCCAGCATTTT.